This note documents a single T cell receptor (beta chain) sequence. The antigen is not known. Regarding time point: pre-treatment sample, taken before nivolumab and TIL therapy. Patients were adults with stage 4 NSCLC. Sequencing used immunoSEQ v3. Sequenced by immunoSEQ multiplex PCR; TCRdb stores in-frame clones only, minus some. The repertoire holds tens of thousands of clones, with just over 85% as singletons. This record comes from a study of TIL therapy for anti-PD-1-resistant metastatic lung cancer. The study's findings and limits: TIL clonotype persistence in blood showed no apparent association with response.

Trimming removed 4 bases from V and 6 bases from J, with 7 bases in between. Germline V gene sequence: CDR1 SGHDT, CDR2 YYEEEE. This CDR3 region has 11 residues. This rearrangement joins TRBV5-6 to TRBJ1-2; no reliable D call. Sequenced material: blood, taken at baseline. The source is a person between 25 and 79 years old with non-small cell lung cancer. For the CDR3, the DNA is TGTGCCAGCAGCGGAGGCGATGGCTACACCTTC. It yields the protein CASSGGDGYTF.